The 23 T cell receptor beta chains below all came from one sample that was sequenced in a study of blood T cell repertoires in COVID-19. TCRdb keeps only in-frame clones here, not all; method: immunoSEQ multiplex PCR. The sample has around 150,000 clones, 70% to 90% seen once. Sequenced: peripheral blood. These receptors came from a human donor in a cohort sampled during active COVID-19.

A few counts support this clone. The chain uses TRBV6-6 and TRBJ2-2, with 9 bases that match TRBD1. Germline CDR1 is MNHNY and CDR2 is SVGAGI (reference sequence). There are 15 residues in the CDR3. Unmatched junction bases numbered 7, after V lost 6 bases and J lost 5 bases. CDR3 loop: CASRPGTGNTGELFF. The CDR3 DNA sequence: TGTGCCAGCAGACCCGGGACAGGGAATACCGGGGAGCTGTTTTTT.

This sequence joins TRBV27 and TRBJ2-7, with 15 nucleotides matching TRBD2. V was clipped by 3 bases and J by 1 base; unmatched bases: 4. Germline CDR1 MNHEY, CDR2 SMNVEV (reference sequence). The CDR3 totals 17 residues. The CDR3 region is CASSFHGLAGGSYEQYF. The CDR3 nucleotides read TGTGCCAGCAGTTTTCACGGACTAGCGGGAGGGTCCTACGAGCAGTACTTC.

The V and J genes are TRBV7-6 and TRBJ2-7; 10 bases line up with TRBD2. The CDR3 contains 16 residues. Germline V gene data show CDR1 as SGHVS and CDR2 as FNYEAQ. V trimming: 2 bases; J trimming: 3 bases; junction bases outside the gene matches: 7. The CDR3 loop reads CASSLSTSGTHYEQYF. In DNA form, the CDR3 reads TGTGCCAGCAGCTTAAGTACTAGCGGGACCCACTACGAGCAGTACTTC. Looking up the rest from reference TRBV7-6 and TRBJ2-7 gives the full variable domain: GAGVSQSPRYKVTKRGQDVALRCDPISGHVSLYWYRQALGQGPEFLTYFNYEAQQDKSGLPNDRFSAERPEGSISTLTIQRTEQRDSAMYRCASSLSTSGTHYEQYFGPGTRLTVT.

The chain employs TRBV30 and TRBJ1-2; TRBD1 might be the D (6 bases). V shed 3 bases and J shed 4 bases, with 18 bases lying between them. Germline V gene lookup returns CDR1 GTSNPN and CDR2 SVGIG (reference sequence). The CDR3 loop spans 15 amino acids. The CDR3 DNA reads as TGTGCCTGGAGCGCTTCTGGGCAGGGGACCTATGGCTACACCTTC. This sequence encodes CAWSASGQGTYGYTF.

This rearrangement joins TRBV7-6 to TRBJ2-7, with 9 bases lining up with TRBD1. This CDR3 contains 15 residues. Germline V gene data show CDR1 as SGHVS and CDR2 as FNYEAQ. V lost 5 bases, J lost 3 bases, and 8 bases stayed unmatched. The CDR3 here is CASSARTGDGYEQYF. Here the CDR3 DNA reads TGTGCCAGCAGCGCCCGGACAGGGGACGGCTACGAGCAGTACTTC.

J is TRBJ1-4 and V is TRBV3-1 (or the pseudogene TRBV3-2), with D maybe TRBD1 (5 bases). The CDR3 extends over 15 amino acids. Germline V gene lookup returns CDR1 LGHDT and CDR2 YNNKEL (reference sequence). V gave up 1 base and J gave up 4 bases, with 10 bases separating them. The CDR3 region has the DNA TGTGCCAGCAGCCAAGGGAGGGGAGGTAATGAAAAACTGTTTTTT. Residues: CASSQGRGGNEKLFF.

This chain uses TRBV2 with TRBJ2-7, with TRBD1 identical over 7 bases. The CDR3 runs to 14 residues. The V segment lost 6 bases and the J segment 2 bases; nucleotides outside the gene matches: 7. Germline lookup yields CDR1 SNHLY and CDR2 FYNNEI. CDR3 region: CASSVTGLAYEQYF. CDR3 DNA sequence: TGTGCCAGCAGCGTGACAGGGTTGGCCTACGAGCAGTACTTC.

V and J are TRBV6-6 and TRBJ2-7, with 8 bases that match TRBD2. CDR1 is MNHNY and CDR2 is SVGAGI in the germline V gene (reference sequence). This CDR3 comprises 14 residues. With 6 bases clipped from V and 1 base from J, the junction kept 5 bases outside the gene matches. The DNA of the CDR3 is TGTGCCAGCAGACTAGCGGATAGGTCCTACGAGCAGTACTTC. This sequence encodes CASRLADRSYEQYF.

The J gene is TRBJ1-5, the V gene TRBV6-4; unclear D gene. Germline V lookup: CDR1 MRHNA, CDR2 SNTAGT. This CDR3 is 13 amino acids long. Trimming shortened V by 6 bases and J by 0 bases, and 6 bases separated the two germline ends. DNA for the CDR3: TGTGCCAGCAGAGTACATAGCAATCAGCCCCAGCATTTT. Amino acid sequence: CASRVHSNQPQHF.

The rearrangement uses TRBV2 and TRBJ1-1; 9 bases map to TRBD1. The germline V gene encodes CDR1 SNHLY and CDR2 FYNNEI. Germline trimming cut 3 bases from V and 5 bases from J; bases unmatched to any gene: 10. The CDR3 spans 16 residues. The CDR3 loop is CASSESGQGYATEAFF. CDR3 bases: TGTGCCAGCAGTGAGAGCGGACAGGGGTATGCGACTGAAGCTTTCTTT.

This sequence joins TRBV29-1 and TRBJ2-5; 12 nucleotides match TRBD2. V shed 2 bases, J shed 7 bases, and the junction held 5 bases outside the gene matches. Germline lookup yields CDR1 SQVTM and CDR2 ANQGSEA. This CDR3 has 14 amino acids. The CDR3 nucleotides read TGCAGCGTTGAATCACTAGCGGGGGGCCTGACCCAGTACTTC. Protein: CSVESLAGGLTQYF.

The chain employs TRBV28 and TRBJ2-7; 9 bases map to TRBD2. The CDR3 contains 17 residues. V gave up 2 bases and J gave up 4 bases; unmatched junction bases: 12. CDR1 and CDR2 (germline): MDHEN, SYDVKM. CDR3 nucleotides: TGTGCCAGCAGTTTAACCTCCCTTAGCGGGAGTTTGTACGAGCAGTACTTC. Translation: CASSLTSLSGSLYEQYF.

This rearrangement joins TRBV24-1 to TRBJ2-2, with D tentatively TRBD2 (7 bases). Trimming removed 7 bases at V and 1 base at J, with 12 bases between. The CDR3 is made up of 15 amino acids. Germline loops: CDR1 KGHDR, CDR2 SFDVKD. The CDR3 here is CATSGGPGNTGELFF. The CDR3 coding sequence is TGTGCCACCAGCGGGGGGCCAGGGAACACCGGGGAGCTGTTTTTT.

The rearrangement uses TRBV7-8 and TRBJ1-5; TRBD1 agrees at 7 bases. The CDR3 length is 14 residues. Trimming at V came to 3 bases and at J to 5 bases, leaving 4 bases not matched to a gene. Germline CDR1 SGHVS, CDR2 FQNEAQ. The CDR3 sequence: CASSLGRGYQPQHF. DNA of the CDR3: TGTGCCAGCAGCTTGGGCAGGGGGTATCAGCCCCAGCATTTT.

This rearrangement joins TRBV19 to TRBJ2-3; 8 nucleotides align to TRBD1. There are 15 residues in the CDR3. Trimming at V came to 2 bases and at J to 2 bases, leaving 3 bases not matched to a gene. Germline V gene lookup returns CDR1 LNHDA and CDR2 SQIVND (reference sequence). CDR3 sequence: CASSIRTGPTDTQYF. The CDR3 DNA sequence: TGTGCCAGTAGTATACGGACAGGGCCCACAGATACGCAGTATTTT.

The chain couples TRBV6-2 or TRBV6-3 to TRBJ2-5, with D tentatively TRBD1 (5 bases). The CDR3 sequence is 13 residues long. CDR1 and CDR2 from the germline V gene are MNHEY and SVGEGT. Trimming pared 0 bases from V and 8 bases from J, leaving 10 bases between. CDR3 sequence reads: CASSYSLGVTQYF. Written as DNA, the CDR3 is TGTGCCAGCAGTTACTCCCTAGGGGTAACCCAGTACTTC.

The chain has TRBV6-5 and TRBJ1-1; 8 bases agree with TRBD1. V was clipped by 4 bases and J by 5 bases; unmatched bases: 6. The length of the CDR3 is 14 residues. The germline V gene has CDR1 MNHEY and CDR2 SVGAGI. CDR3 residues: CASSSGQGGTEAFF. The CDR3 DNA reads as TGTGCCAGCAGTTCCGGACAGGGAGGGACTGAAGCTTTCTTT.

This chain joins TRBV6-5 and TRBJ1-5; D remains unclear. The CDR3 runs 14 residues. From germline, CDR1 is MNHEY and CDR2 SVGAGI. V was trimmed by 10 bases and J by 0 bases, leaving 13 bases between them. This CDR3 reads CATTRGHSNQPQHF. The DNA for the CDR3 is TGTGCCACCACCCGGGGTCATAGCAATCAGCCCCAGCATTTT.

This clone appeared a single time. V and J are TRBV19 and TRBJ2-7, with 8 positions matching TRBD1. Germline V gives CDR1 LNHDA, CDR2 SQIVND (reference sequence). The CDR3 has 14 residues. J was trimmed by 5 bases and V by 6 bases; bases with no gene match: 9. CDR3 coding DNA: TGTGCCAGTAGGCAACCGGGACAGGCCGACGAGCAGTACTTC. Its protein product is CASRQPGQADEQYF.

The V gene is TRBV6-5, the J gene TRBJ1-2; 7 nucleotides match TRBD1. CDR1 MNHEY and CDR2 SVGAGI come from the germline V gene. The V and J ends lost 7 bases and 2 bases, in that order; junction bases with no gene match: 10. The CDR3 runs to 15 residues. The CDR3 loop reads CASTLSSGQNYGYTF. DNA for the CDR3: TGTGCCAGCACCCTCTCTTCGGGACAGAACTATGGCTACACCTTC.

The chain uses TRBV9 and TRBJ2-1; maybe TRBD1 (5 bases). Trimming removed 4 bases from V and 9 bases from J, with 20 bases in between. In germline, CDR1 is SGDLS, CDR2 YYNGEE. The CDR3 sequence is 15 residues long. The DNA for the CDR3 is TGTGCCAGCAGCCCTAGTGGGGCGGCTAGTCTTGAGCAGTTCTTC. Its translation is CASSPSGAASLEQFF.

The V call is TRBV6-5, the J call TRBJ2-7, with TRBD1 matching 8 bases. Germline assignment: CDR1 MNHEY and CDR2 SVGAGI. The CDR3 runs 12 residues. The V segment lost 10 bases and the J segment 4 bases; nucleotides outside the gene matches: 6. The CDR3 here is CATRTGKYEQYF. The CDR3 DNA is TGTGCCACCAGGACAGGGAAGTACGAGCAGTACTTC.

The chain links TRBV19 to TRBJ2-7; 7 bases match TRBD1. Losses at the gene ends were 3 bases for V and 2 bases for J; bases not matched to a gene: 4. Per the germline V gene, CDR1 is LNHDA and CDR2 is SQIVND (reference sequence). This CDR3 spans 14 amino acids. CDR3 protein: CASSMTGITYEQYF. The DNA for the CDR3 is TGTGCCAGTAGTATGACAGGGATAACCTACGAGCAGTACTTC. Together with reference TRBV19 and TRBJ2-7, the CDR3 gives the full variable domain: DGGITQSPKYLFRKEGQNVTLSCEQNLNHDAMYWYRQDPGQGLRLIYYSQIVNDFQKGDIAEGYSVSREKKESFPLTVTSAQKNPTAFYLCASSMTGITYEQYFGPGTRLTVT.